This T cell receptor beta chain is from a study of STAT3 mutations in large granular lymphocyte leukemia. As for the study in general: Among longitudinally sequenced T-LGLL patients, roughly half had canonical activating STAT3 mutations detected. Study observations and caveats: Every T-LGLL patient had at least one immunodominant TCRbeta clonotype. A small but highly pathogenic clone may have been missed.

Using immunoSEQ multiplex PCR, the repertoire was profiled, and TCRdb retains in-frame clones only, with some absent. The sample contains over 3,500 clones, about 62% of which appear only once. Remarks on this clone: The target antigen is unknown.

There are 14 residues in the CDR3. Germline lookup yields CDR1 SGHRS and CDR2 YFSETQ. V dropped 5 bases and J dropped 2; count of bases not matched to a gene: 2. The sample consisted of PBMCs. The chain carries TRBV5-1 and TRBJ1-3; 9 bases align to TRBD1. The clonotype comes from a human donor with T large granular lymphocyte leukemia. Some clones in this sample may be carry-over from other donors' samples. In DNA, the CDR3 is TGCGCCAGCAGGGGGACAGGGACTGGAAACACCATATATTTT. Amino acid sequence: CASRGTGTGNTIYF.